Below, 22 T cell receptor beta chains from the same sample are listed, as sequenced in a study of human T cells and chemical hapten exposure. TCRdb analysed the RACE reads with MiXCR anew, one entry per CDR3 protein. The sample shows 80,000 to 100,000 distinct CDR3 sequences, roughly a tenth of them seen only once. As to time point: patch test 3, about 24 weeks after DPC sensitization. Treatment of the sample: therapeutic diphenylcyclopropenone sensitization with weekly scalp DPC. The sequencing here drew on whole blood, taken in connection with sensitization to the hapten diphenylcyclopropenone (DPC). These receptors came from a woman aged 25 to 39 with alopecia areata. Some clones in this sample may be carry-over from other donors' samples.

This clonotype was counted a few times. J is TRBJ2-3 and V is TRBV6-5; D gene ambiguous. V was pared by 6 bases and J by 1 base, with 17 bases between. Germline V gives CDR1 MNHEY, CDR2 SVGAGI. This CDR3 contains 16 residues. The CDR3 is CASSLQPSPGTDTQYF. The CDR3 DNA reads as TGTGCCAGCAGCCTTCAACCCTCACCTGGCACAGATACGCAGTATTTT.

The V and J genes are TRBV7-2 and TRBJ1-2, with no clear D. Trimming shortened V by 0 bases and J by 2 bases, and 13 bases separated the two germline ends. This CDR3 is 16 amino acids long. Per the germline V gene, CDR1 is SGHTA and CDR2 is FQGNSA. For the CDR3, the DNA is TGTGCCAGCAGCTTAGCCCCCCCGGACCCCAACTATGGCTACACCTTC. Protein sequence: CASSLAPPDPNYGYTF.

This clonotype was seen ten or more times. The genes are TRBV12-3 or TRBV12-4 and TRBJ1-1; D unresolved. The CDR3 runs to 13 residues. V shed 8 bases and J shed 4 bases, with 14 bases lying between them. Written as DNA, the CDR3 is TGTGCCAGCGTACGGGTTTCTGGCACTGAAGCTTTCTTT. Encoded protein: CASVRVSGTEAFF.

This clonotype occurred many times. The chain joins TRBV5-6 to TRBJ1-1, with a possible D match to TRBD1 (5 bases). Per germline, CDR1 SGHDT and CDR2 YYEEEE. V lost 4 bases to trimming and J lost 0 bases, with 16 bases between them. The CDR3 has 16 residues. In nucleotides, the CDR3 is TGTGCCAGCAGCCGAGGGTACGGCAGGGTGAACACTGAAGCTTTCTTT. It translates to CASSRGYGRVNTEAFF.

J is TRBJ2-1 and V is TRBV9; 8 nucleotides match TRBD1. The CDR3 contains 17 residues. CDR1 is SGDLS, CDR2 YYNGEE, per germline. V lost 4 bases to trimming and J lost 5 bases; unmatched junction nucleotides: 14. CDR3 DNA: TGTGCCAGCAGCTTACAACCAGGGGGCGCCCCGGACAATGAGCAGTTCTTC. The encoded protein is CASSLQPGGAPDNEQFF.

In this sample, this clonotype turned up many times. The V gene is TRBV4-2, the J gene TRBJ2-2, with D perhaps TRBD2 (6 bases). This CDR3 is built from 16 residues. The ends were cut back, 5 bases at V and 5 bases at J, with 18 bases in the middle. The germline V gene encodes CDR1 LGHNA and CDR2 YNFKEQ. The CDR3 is CASSTTFGGPTGELFF. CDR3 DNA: TGTGCCAGCAGCACCACATTCGGGGGTCCGACCGGGGAGCTGTTTTTT.

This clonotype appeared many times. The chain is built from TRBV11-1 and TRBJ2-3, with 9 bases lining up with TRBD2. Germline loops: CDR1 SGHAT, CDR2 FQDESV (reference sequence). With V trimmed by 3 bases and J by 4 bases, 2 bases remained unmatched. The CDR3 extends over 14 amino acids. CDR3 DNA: TGTGCCAGCAGCTTGGGACTAGCCGCAGATACGCAGTATTTT. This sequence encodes CASSLGLAADTQYF.

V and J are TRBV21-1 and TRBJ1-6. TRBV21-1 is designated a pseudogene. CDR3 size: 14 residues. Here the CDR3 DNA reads TGTGCCAGCAGTACGTCTAGGAATAATTCACCCCTCCACTTT. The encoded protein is CASSTSRNNSPLHF.

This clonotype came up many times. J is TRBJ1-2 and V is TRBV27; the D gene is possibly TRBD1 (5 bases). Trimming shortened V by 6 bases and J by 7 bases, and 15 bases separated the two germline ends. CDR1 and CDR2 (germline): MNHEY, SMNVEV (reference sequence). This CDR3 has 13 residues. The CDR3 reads CASRAGTTTGYTF. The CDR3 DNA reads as TGTGCCAGCAGAGCCGGGACTACGACTGGCTACACCTTC.

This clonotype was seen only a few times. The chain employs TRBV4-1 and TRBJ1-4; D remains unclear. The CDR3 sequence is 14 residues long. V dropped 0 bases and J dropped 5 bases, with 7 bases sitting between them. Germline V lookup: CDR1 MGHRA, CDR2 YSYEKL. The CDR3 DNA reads TGCGCCAGCAGCCAAGAATTGGGGAATGAAAAACTGTTTTTT. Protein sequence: CASSQELGNEKLFF.

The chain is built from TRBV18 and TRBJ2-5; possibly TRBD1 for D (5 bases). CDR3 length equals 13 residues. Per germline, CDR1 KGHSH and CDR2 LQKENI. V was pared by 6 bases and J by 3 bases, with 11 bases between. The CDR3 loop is CASSIGQKETQYF. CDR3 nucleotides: TGTGCCAGCTCCATCGGACAAAAAGAGACCCAGTACTTC. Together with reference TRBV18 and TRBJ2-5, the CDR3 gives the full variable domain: NAGVMQNPRHLVRRRGQEARLRCSPMKGHSHVYWYRQLPEEGLKFMVYLQKENIIDESGMPKERFSAEFPKEGPSILRIQQVVRGDSAAYFCASSIGQKETQYFGPGTRLLVL.

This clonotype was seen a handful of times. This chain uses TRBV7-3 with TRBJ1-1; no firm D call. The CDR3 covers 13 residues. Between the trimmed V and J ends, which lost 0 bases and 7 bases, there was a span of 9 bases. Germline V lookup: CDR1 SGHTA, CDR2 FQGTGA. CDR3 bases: TGTGCCAGCAGCTTAACGCAGGAACTTGAAGCTTTCTTT. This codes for CASSLTQELEAFF.

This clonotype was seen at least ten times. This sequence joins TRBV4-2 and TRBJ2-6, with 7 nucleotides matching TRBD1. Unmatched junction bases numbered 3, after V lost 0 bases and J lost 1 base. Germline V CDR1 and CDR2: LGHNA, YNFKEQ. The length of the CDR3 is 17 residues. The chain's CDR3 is CASSQEGDSSGANVLTF. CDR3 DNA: TGTGCCAGCAGCCAAGAAGGGGACAGTTCTGGGGCCAACGTCCTGACTTTC.

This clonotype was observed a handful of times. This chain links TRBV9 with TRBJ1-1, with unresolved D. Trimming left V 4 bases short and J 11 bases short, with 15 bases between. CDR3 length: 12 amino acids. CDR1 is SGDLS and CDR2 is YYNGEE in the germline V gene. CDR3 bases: TGTGCCAGCAGCCCCTATTTAGGCAAGGCTTTCTTT. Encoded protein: CASSPYLGKAFF.

CDR3 region: CASSKEGHNYSNQPQHF. The CDR3 DNA is TGTGCCAGCAGCAAAGAGGGACACAATTATAGCAATCAGCCCCAGCATTTT. The chain carries TRBV21-1 and TRBJ1-5; the DNA was not used to check the table's D call, TRBD1. TRBV21-1 is described as a pseudogene. This CDR3 region has 17 residues.

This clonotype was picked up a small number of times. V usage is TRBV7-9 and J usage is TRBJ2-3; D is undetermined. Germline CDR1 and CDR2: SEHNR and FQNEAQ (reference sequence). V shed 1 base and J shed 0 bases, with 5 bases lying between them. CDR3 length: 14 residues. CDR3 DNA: TGTGCCAGCAGCTTAGTCGGGAGCACAGATACGCAGTATTTT. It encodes CASSLVGSTDTQYF.

In DNA, the CDR3 is TGTGCCAGCAGCGCACATACAGGGGATCAGCCCCAGCATTTT. As protein: CASSAHTGDQPQHF. The genes are TRBV12-3 or TRBV12-4 and TRBJ1-5; the match to TRBD1 covers 7 bases. The CDR3 runs 14 residues. The V and J ends lost 6 bases and 5 bases, in that order; junction bases with no gene match: 7.

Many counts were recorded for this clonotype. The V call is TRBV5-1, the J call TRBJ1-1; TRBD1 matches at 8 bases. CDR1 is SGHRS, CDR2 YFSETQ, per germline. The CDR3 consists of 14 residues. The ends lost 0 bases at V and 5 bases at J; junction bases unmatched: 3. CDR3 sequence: CASSLGQGRTEAFF. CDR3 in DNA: TGCGCCAGCAGCTTGGGACAGGGGCGGACTGAAGCTTTCTTT.

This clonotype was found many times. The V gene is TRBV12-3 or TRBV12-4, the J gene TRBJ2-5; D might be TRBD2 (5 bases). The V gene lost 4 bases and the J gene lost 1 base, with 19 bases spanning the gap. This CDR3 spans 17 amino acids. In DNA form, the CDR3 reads TGTGCCAGCAGTTCGGGTAGATCGGGAAGTAGCCAAGAGACCCAGTACTTC. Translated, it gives CASSSGRSGSSQETQYF.

This chain's CDR3 is CSVAGGGNQPQHF. CDR3 nucleotide sequence: TGCAGCGTCGCCGGGGGTGGCAATCAGCCCCAGCATTTT. The V gene is TRBV29-1, the J gene TRBJ1-5; D is perhaps TRBD1 (5 bases). The germline V and J ends were trimmed by 6 bases and 2 bases, with 11 bases remaining between them. Germline values: CDR1 SQVTM, CDR2 ANQGSEA. The CDR3 runs 13 residues.

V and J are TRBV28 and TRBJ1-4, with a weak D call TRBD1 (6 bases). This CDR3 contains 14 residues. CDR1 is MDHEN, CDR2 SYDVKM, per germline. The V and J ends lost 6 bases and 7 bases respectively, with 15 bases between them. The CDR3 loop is CASSRTASGEKLFF. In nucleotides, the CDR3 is TGTGCCAGCAGCAGGACAGCGTCGGGTGAAAAACTGTTTTTT.

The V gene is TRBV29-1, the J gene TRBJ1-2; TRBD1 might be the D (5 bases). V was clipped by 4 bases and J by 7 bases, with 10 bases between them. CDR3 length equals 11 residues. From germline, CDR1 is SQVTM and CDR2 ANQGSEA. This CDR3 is CSVVTVSGYTF. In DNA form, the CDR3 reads TGCAGCGTTGTGACAGTTAGTGGCTACACCTTC.